A single sample is the source of the 3 T cell receptor beta chains below, sequenced in a study of cytomegalovirus exposure and HLA in healthy donors. Clones were sequenced by immunoSEQ multiplex PCR, and TCRdb holds only the in-frame ones, with some missing. The profile shows nearly 200,000 clones, roughly 88% of them singletons. The sequenced sample consisted of PBMCs. The receptors originated from a woman in her 30s in good health and CMV-seropositive.

The rearrangement joins TRBV6-1 to TRBJ1-2; 7 bases fit TRBD1. The germline V gene has CDR1 MNHNS and CDR2 SASEGT. Unmatched junction bases numbered 9, after V lost 6 bases and J lost 8 bases. The CDR3 is made up of 13 amino acids. The CDR3 sequence: CASRRVDRDGYTF. In nucleotides, the CDR3 is TGTGCCAGCAGGAGGGTAGACAGGGACGGCTACACCTTC.

This clone was picked up one time. Here the CDR3 reads CASSVLNYGYTF. The CDR3, as DNA: TGTGCCAGCAGCGTACTTAACTATGGCTACACCTTC. The chain couples TRBV9 to TRBJ1-2; D call uncertain. This CDR3 contains 12 residues. Per the germline V gene, CDR1 is SGDLS and CDR2 is YYNGEE. Between the trimmed V and J ends, which lost 1 base and 1 base, there was a span of 2 bases. The full variable domain, its missing parts supplied by reference TRBV9 and TRBJ1-2, is DSGVTQTPKHLITATGQRVTLRCSPRSGDLSVYWYQQSLDQGLQFLIQYYNGEERAKGNILERFSAQQFPDLHSELNLSSLELGDSALYFCASSVLNYGYTFGSGTRLTVV.

This chain links TRBV19 with TRBJ1-5, with D possibly being TRBD1 (5 bases). Trimming shortened V by 9 bases and J by 3 bases, and 15 bases separated the two germline ends. This CDR3 spans 14 amino acids. Germline CDR1 LNHDA, CDR2 SQIVND (reference sequence). The CDR3 spells CASQRSRVNQPQHF. The CDR3 nucleotides are TGTGCCAGCCAGAGGAGCAGGGTCAATCAGCCCCAGCATTTT.